Listed here is a single T cell receptor (beta chain). Its target is not known. This sample was taken from a study of shared clonotypes between healthy human individuals. Study context: Used for every donor were three CD4 naive, three CD4 memory, two CD8 naive and one CD8 memory plate. Study outcomes and limitations: In contrast to clonotypes shared by all four donors, non-shared clonotypes had lower generation probabilities.

In the study's own analysis: Filtering was not the same, since immunoSEQ gave junction-only sequences without quality scores. Libraries were prepared by immunoSEQ multiplex PCR; TCRdb keeps only in-frame clonotypes and omits some of them. V, J and clone size are taken as reported in that table, and D and trimming were inferred from the DNA itself. This table holds about 2.4 million clones, 93% found once. Trimming cost V 4 bases and J 2 bases, with 15 bases left between them. Germline assignment: CDR1 SGHDT and CDR2 YYEEEE. The CDR3 totals 15 residues. Material for sequencing was naive CD4+ T cells from PBMCs. The subset: CD45RA+ positively selected. This TCR was sampled from a man in his late teens or twenties in good health. Some clones in this sample may be carry-over from other donors' samples. The chain couples TRBV5-6 to TRBJ1-1, with a tentative D call TRBD1 (5 bases). For the CDR3, the DNA is TGTGCCAGCAGCCCGGCTGTCAGGGCCAACACTGAAGCTTTCTTT. Its protein product is CASSPAVRANTEAFF.